This TCR beta chain was recorded in a study of T-cell reconstitution after alpha-beta-depleted transplantation in children (dated by TCRdb to 2016 to 2017). Some background on the complete study: The study quantitatively tracked T-cell immune reconstitution after TCRalphabeta/CD19-depleted allogeneic hematopoietic cell transplantation in children using TCR repertoire profiling. Points the paper makes about the study in general: In some patients, the high TCRbeta diversity seen at day 60 was put down to recipient T cells and intrathymic progenitors that had survived conditioning. About two months after transplant, the apparently early recovery of alphabetaT-cell counts reportedly depended on just several hundred clones that had expanded rapidly and came from non-depleted graft cells. Over subsequent months, a decline in hyperexpanded clone frequencies was noted, and after one year, T-cell counts and TCRbeta diversity were mostly ascribed to newly produced T cells.

This specimen's treatment or condition label, interpreted: allogeneic hematopoietic cell transplantation with graft depleted of TCRalphabeta T cells and CD19 B cells. Transplant recipients were children who received TCRalphabeta/CD19-depleted allogeneic hematopoietic cell grafts. CDR1 and CDR2, looked up from the germline V gene, are KGHSH and LQKENI. The germline ends are 4 bases apart after V is trimmed by 0 bases and J by 5 bases. The CDR3 runs 12 amino acids, cysteine and phenylalanine included. Solely the CDR3 DNA is kept, with 36 bases framed from the first base. In this sample, this clonotype turned up many times. Its antigen is not yet known. Base qualities are not at hand, and no much larger clone is one base apart. Library prep was done by PCR. Instrument used: Illumina HiSeq 2500. TCR library preparation used molecular barcoding, with unique molecular identifiers applied to normalize quantification of the TCRbeta repertoire. Clones were called with MiXCR by TCRdb after fastp trimmed the public reads at Q25, and only in-frame beta chains were retained. Merged by CDR3 protein, the rows form single entries marked with the most common genes and DNA. The sample yields 700,000 to 950,000 distinct CDR3 sequences; about 16% were counted once. The ten largest make up approximately 5% of the sample.

The chain is encoded by TRBV18 joined to TRBJ2-5, with no confident D gene call. The sequence came from a male patient aged 10 to 17 who had a stem cell transplant for acute lymphoblastic leukemia, so the T cells may come from the graft donor. The sample consisted of PBMCs, mostly from graft donor cells, taken 360 days after TCRalphabeta/CD19-depleted stem cell transplant. At the DNA level, the sequence is TGTGCCAGCTCACCACCTCTGGAGACCCAGTACTTC. It encodes CASSPPLETQYF.